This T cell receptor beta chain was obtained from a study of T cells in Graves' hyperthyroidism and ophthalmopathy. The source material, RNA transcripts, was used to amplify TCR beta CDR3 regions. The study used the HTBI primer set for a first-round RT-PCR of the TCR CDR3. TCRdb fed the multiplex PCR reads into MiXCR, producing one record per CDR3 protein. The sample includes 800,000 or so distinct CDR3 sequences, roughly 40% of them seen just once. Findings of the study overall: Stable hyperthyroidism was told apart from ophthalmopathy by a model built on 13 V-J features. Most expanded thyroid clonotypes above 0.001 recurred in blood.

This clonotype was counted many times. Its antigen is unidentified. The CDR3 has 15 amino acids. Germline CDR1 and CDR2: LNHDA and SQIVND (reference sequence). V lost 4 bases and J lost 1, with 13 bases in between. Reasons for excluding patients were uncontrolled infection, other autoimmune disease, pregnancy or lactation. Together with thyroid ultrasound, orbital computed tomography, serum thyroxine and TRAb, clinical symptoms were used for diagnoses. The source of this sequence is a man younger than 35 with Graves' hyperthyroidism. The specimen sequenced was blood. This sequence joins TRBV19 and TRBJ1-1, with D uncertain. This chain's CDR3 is CASSTSPWANTEAFF. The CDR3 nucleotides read TGTGCCAGTAGTACCTCCCCATGGGCGAACACTGAAGCTTTCTTT.